This T cell receptor beta chain stems from a study of cytomegalovirus exposure and HLA in healthy donors. The wider study: Researchers found that less than 90% of 300 to 450 genotyped donors fell within the Caucasian-associated ancestry cluster.

A multiplex PCR was run with 60 Vbeta primers and 13 Jbeta primers. Clones were read by immunoSEQ multiplex PCR, and TCRdb kept only the in-frame ones, dropping some. Its clone listing holds tens of thousands of clones. The germline V and J ends were trimmed by 0 bases and 6 bases, with 15 bases remaining between them. The germline gives CDR1 SGHKS, CDR2 YYEKEE (reference sequence). This CDR3 is built from 15 residues. The donors comprised healthy bone marrow donors. The donors, nominally healthy at sampling, likely had unrecorded immune exposures. Study-wide results and caveats: Among TCR beta chains, those listed as cytomegalovirus-associated numbered over 150.

As concerns this clone: The target antigen is unknown.

The receptor was derived from a woman aged 40 to 50 in good health and CMV-seronegative. Sequencing was performed on PBMCs. The rearrangement links TRBV5-5 to TRBJ1-1; tentative D call: TRBD1 (6 bases). The CDR3 DNA is TGTGCCAGCAGCTTGGTTAACAGGGCGACGTCTGAAGCTTTCTTT. As protein: CASSLVNRATSEAFF.